This T cell receptor beta chain was identified in a study of blood T cell repertoires in COVID-19. As for the study in general: Both acute and convalescent COVID-19 samples were obtained from the United States, Italy and Spain. T cells, B-cell-depleted T cells, or PBMCs supplied cDNA or gDNA.

The authors' processing: Estimation of nucleated cell counts was performed using reference gene primer amplification. Libraries were prepared by immunoSEQ multiplex PCR; TCRdb keeps only in-frame clonotypes and omits some of them. D and trimming come from the DNA, and the V and J calls and clone size come from that table. The sample includes about 200,000 clones, roughly 78% seen only once; the top ten take 2.5% to 3%. Germline V gene data show CDR1 as LGHDT and CDR2 as YNNKEL (reference sequence). The CDR3 is made up of 15 amino acids. Trimming pared 5 bases from V and 7 bases from J, leaving 17 bases between.

The clonotype comes from a woman older than 75 with active or convalescent COVID-19. This chain links TRBV3-1 (or the pseudogene TRBV3-2) with TRBJ2-2, with D tentatively TRBD1 (5 bases). The sequencing input was peripheral blood. The CDR3 here is CASSEGQGRNGELFF. CDR3 coding DNA: TGTGCCAGCAGCGAAGGTCAGGGTCGGAACGGGGAGCTGTTTTTT.